Sequencing of this T cell receptor beta chain was carried out in a study of shared clonotypes between healthy human individuals. Clones were read by immunoSEQ multiplex PCR, and TCRdb kept only the in-frame ones, dropping some. The table records some 2,100,000 clones, around 95% of them present only once. The specimen was naive CD4+ T cells sorted from blood. Subset meaning: CD45RA+ positively selected. This receptor was obtained from a man between 18 and 35 years old in good health.

CDR3 protein: CASSLRQGPRNTEAFF. The CDR3 DNA follows: TGCGCCAGCAGCCTCCGACAGGGACCGAGGAACACTGAAGCTTTCTTT. The chain has TRBV5-1 and TRBJ1-1; 7 positions agree with TRBD1. The length of the CDR3 is 16 residues. The trim removed 4 bases at V and 1 base at J, leaving 10 bases unmatched. CDR1 is SGHRS, CDR2 YFSETQ, per germline.